This TCR beta chain was sequenced for a study of T-cell reconstitution after alpha-beta-depleted transplantation in children. Points from the study as a whole: Counts and diversity of T cells one year after transplant came mostly from newly produced T cells.

With 4 bases clipped from V and 4 bases from J, the junction kept 7 bases outside the gene matches. This CDR3 contains 15 residues. This clonotype was seen many times. Its antigen is currently unknown. Unique molecular identifiers featured in how the TCRbeta library was prepared. Using its own MiXCR run on the PCR reads, TCRdb lists one record per CDR3 protein. The sample has 600,000 to 800,000 distinct CDR3 sequences, about an eighth seen once. V usage is TRBV12-3 or TRBV12-4 and J usage is TRBJ1-2, with 9 nucleotides matching TRBD1. Sequenced here: PBMCs, sampled before TCRalphabeta/CD19-depleted stem cell transplant. The receptor comes from a girl under 10 years old with congenital amegakaryocytic thrombocytopenia, due to receive a stem cell transplant. CDR3 nucleotides: TGTGCCAGCAGTTACTCACAGGGGGCTGTCTATGGCTACACCTTC. Translating it yields CASSYSQGAVYGYTF.